This T cell receptor (beta chain) was recorded in a study of blood T cells in healthy people across ages. A J-beta primer mix and a sample-barcoded 5' primer were used in a second PCR of about 7 to 12 cycles. TCRdb re-derived calls from the 5' RACE reads in MiXCR, one entry per CDR3 protein. The sample lists 700,000 to 850,000 distinct CDR3 sequences; roughly 35% were seen once. CDR1 SNHLY and CDR2 FYNNEI come from the germline V gene. The CDR3 is made up of 12 amino acids. Trimming stripped 3 bases from V and 7 bases from J, with 10 bases between. The chain joins TRBV2 to TRBJ2-7, with no clear D. Sequencing used blood. This clonotype was obtained from a man between 18 and 35 years old in good health. CDR3 in amino acids: CASSDSYNEQYF. For the CDR3, the DNA is TGTGCCAGCAGTGACAGCTACAATGAGCAGTACTTC.